The 22 T cell receptor beta chains in this list originate from one sample, sequenced in a study of T cell responses to AZD1222 COVID-19 vaccine. The assay was immunoSEQ multiplex PCR, and TCRdb's table has in-frame clones only and misses some. This sample yields tens of thousands of clones, of which around nine tenths are seen a single time; approximately 25% belongs to the top ten. Sample: peripheral blood, taken on day 0 of AZD1222 vaccination. All receptors come from an adult in good health.

The rearrangement uses TRBV4-1 and TRBJ2-5; TRBD1 aligns across 9 bases. This CDR3 comprises 15 residues. Germline assignment: CDR1 MGHRA and CDR2 YSYEKL. The V gene end was trimmed by 0 bases and the J gene end by 4 bases; junction bases not matched to a gene: 3. The DNA for the CDR3 is TGCGCCAGCAGCCAAGAGCAACAGGGGGCAGAGACCCAGTACTTC. Protein sequence: CASSQEQQGAETQYF.

The V gene is TRBV27, the J gene TRBJ2-1; 8 bases are shared with TRBD2. The CDR3 spans 14 residues. Germline lookup yields CDR1 MNHEY and CDR2 SMNVEV (reference sequence). V dropped 3 bases and J dropped 8; count of bases not matched to a gene: 6. The CDR3 loop reads CASSLRGAGDEQFF. The CDR3 DNA is TGTGCCAGCAGTTTGCGGGGGGCCGGCGATGAGCAGTTCTTC.

V usage is TRBV5-1 and J usage is TRBJ1-6, with D uncertain. Germline CDR1 reads SGHRS; CDR2 reads YFSETQ. CDR3 length: 15 amino acids. Trimming removed 0 bases from V and 5 bases from J, with 9 bases in between. This CDR3 is CASSLEGVHNSPLHF. As DNA, the CDR3 is TGCGCCAGCAGCTTGGAGGGCGTCCATAATTCACCCCTCCACTTT.

V gene TRBV12-3 or TRBV12-4 combines with J gene TRBJ2-7, with 8 nucleotides matching TRBD2. Trimming removed 6 bases from V and 3 bases from J; junction bases left unmatched: 4. The CDR3 totals 13 residues. The CDR3 DNA sequence: TGTGCCAGCAGGAAGGGACTAGTCTACGAGCAGTACTTC. This codes for CASRKGLVYEQYF.

The rearrangement uses TRBV7-8 and TRBJ2-7, with D possibly TRBD2 on 5 matching bases. Germline V gene data show CDR1 as SGHVS and CDR2 as FQNEAQ. This CDR3 spans 14 amino acids. Trimming took 2 bases from V and 2 from J, leaving 10 bases between them. The DNA of the CDR3 is TGTGCCAGCAGCTTATGGCAGCGGACCTACGAGCAGTACTTC. Translated, it gives CASSLWQRTYEQYF.

The chain links TRBV7-8 to TRBJ2-7; D is undetermined. The V and J ends lost 5 bases and 4 bases respectively, with 6 bases between them. Germline V gene lookup returns CDR1 SGHVS and CDR2 FQNEAQ. The CDR3 is 11 amino acids. The CDR3 bases are TGTGCCAGCAGCCCCCAGTACGAGCAGTACTTC. Protein product: CASSPQYEQYF.

The V call is TRBV12-3 or TRBV12-4, the J call TRBJ2-5; D not certain. The CDR3 covers 13 residues. V was shortened by 6 bases and J by 5 bases, with 13 bases between the two germline ends. As DNA, the CDR3 is TGTGCCAGCAGGTACTCTTCGCGGGAGACCCAGTACTTC. It specifies CASRYSSRETQYF.

The chain has TRBV28 and TRBJ1-5; D possibly corresponds to TRBD1 (6 bases). In germline, CDR1 is MDHEN, CDR2 SYDVKM. This CDR3 spans 15 amino acids. Trimming took off 5 bases at V and 0 bases at J, with 11 bases between the two ends. The CDR3 DNA reads as TGTGCCAGCAGTGTCAGGGGTCGTAGCAATCAGCCCCAGCATTTT. Translated, it gives CASSVRGRSNQPQHF.

This clone has a handful of counts. The chain is built from TRBV27 and TRBJ1-5; unclear D gene. Germline V gives CDR1 MNHEY, CDR2 SMNVEV (reference sequence). The CDR3 has 17 residues. V was shortened by 7 bases and J by 0 bases, with 19 bases between the two germline ends. CDR3 protein: CASISSPTIYSNQPQHF. The CDR3 bases are TGTGCCAGCATATCATCACCGACCATATATAGCAATCAGCCCCAGCATTTT.

As regards this clone: The sample holds other DNA sequences that translate to the same CDR3. The rearrangement uses TRBV7-2 and TRBJ1-6; no firm D call. CDR1 SGHTA and CDR2 FQGNSA come from the germline V gene. This CDR3 is 11 amino acids long. The V and J ends lost 1 base and 8 bases respectively, with 0 bases between them. CDR3 bases: TGTGCCAGCAGCTTAGATTCACCCCTCCACTTT. This sequence encodes CASSLDSPLHF.

Comment on this clone: Its ends do not fully match the called genes, so a read error is possible. The chain employs TRBV11-2 and TRBJ2-7, with 7 nucleotides matching TRBD1. Germline CDR1 SGHAT, CDR2 FQNNGV. This CDR3 spans 13 amino acids. The CDR3 DNA is TGTGCCAGCACCTTAGACAGGGAAGGCGAGCAGTACTTC. Its protein is CASTLDREGEQYF.

The chain is built from TRBV4-1 and TRBJ2-1, with 9 bases fitting TRBD2. The CDR3 runs 16 residues. In germline, CDR1 is MGHRA, CDR2 YSYEKL. After removal of 0 bases from V and 5 bases from J, the junction contained 5 bases not matched to a gene. CDR3 DNA sequence: TGCGCCAGCAGCCAAGAAAGGCTAGCGGGGCACAATGAGCAGTTCTTC. Encoded protein: CASSQERLAGHNEQFF.

The rearrangement joins TRBV11-2 to TRBJ1-1; D not certain. There are 13 residues in the CDR3. The V gene lost 3 bases and the J gene lost 2 bases, with 7 bases spanning the gap. Per the germline V gene, CDR1 is SGHAT and CDR2 is FQNNGV. CDR3 amino acids: CASSFSPNTEAFF. CDR3 in DNA: TGTGCCAGCAGCTTTTCCCCTAACACTGAAGCTTTCTTT.

The rearrangement links TRBV28 to TRBJ2-1; 13 bases are shared with TRBD2. The CDR3 is made up of 17 amino acids. Germline CDR1 is MDHEN and CDR2 is SYDVKM. V was clipped by 2 bases and J by 5 bases; unmatched bases: 6. CDR3 DNA: TGTGCCAGCAGTTTAACTTCCGGGACTAGCGGGAACAATGAGCAGTTCTTC. This encodes CASSLTSGTSGNNEQFF.

The chain joins TRBV7-8 to TRBJ1-1, with D maybe TRBD1 (6 bases). V was cut by 1 base and J by 0 bases, with 12 bases left in between. In germline, CDR1 is SGHVS, CDR2 FQNEAQ. The CDR3 runs 16 residues. CDR3 DNA sequence: TGTGCCAGCAGCTTAGAAATGGGACACGTGAACACTGAAGCTTTCTTT. Translating it yields CASSLEMGHVNTEAFF. Combining the CDR3 with reference TRBV7-8 and TRBJ1-1 gives the whole variable domain GAGVSQSPRYKVAKRGQDVALRCDPISGHVSLFWYQQALGQGPEFLTYFQNEAQLDKSGLPSDRFFAERPEGSVSTLKIQRTQQEDSAVYLCASSLEMGHVNTEAFFGQGTRLTVV.

The J gene is TRBJ2-6, the V gene TRBV6-2 or TRBV6-3, with 12 bases identical to TRBD1. The germline V gene has CDR1 MNHEY and CDR2 SVGEGT. V was pared by 6 bases and J by 0 bases, with 3 bases of the junction left unmatched. CDR3 length: 17 amino acids. The CDR3 DNA is TGTGCCAGCAGCCGGGGACAGGGGGCCTCTGGGGCCAACGTCCTGACTTTC. This translates into CASSRGQGASGANVLTF.

The chain has TRBV5-4 and TRBJ2-3, with D possibly matching TRBD2 (6 bases). The germline V gene encodes CDR1 SGHNT and CDR2 YYREEE (reference sequence). V lost 4 bases to trimming and J lost 5 bases, with 20 bases between them. The CDR3 length is 16 residues. CDR3 loop: CASSVIAGPGRDTQYF. Here the CDR3 DNA reads TGTGCCAGCAGCGTTATCGCGGGGCCGGGGAGAGATACGCAGTATTTT.

In regard to this clone: Different DNA sequences within this sample yield the same CDR3. This chain connects TRBV6-4 to TRBJ2-2; D perhaps matches TRBD1 (5 bases). The CDR3 is made up of 13 amino acids. The germline CDR1 and CDR2 sequences are MRHNA and SNTAGT. V lost 3 bases to trimming and J lost 3 bases, with 5 bases between them. The CDR3 loop is CASSEGDTGELFF. CDR3 nucleotides: TGTGCCAGCAGTGAAGGGGACACCGGGGAGCTGTTTTTT.

The chain couples TRBV13 to TRBJ2-5; 14 positions match TRBD2. The germline V gene encodes CDR1 PRHDT and CDR2 FYEKMQ (reference sequence). The CDR3 runs 16 residues. The ends lost 4 bases at V and 1 base at J; junction bases unmatched: 2. The CDR3 sequence is CASSSGLAGGQETQYF. The CDR3 DNA reads TGTGCCAGCAGCTCCGGACTAGCGGGGGGCCAAGAGACCCAGTACTTC.

The chain has TRBV27 and TRBJ1-5; D is perhaps TRBD1 (5 bases). Germline values: CDR1 MNHEY, CDR2 SMNVEV (reference sequence). V lost 0 bases and J lost 7, with 19 bases in between. This CDR3 contains 17 residues. In DNA form, the CDR3 reads TGTGCCAGCAGTTTATCGGGCAACTTCAGGGTTCGGCAGCCCCAGCATTTT. This gives the protein CASSLSGNFRVRQPQHF.

This chain joins TRBV12-3 or TRBV12-4 and TRBJ2-7; D unresolved. The length of the CDR3 is 11 residues. V was cut by 1 base and J by 7 bases, with 5 bases left in between. CDR3 sequence (DNA): TGTGCCAGCAGTTTAGGGCTTGAGCAGTACTTC. Residues: CASSLGLEQYF.

The CDR3 DNA reads TGTGCCAGCAGTGAAATTCTAGCGGGGGTCGCCGGGGAGCTGTTTTTT. It specifies CASSEILAGVAGELFF. The chain uses TRBV2 and TRBJ2-2, with 10 nucleotides matching TRBD2. After removal of 2 bases from V and 6 bases from J, the junction contained 6 bases not matched to a gene. The CDR3 has 16 amino acids. CDR1 and CDR2 from the germline V gene are SNHLY and FYNNEI.